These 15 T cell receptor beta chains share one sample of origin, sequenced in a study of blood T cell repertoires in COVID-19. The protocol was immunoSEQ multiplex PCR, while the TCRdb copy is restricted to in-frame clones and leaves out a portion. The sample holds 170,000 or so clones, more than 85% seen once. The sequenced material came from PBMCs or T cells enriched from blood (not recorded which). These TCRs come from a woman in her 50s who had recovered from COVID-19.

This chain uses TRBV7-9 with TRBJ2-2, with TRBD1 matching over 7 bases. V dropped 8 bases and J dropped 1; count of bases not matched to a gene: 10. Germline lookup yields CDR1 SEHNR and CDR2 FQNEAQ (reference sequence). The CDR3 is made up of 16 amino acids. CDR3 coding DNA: TGTGCCAGCCAGCGTACAGGGGCCGTGAACACCGGGGAGCTGTTTTTT. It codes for CASQRTGAVNTGELFF.

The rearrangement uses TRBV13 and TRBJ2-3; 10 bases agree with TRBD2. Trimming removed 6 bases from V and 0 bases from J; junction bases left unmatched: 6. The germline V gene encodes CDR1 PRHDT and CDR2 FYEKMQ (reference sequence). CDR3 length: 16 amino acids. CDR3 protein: CASRPGLAASTDTQYF. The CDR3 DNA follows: TGTGCCAGCAGACCCGGACTAGCGGCTAGCACAGATACGCAGTATTTT.

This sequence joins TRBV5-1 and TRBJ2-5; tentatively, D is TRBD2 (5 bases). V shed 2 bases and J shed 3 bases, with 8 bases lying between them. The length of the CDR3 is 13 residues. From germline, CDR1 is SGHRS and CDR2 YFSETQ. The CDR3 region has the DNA TGCGCCAGCAGCTTTGAGGGAGAAGAGACCCAGTACTTC. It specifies CASSFEGEETQYF.

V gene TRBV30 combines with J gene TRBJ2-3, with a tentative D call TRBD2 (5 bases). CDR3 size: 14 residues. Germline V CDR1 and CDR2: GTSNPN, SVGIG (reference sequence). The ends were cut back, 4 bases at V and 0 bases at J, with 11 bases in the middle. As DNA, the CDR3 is TGTGCCTGGAAGGACCGGACTAGCACAGATACGCAGTATTTT. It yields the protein CAWKDRTSTDTQYF. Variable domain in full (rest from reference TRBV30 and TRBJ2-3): SQTIHQWPATLVQPVGSPLSLECTVEGTSNPNLYWYRQAAGRGLQLLFYSVGIGQISSEVPQNLSASRPQDRQFILSSKKLLLSDSGFYLCAWKDRTSTDTQYFGPGTRLTVL.

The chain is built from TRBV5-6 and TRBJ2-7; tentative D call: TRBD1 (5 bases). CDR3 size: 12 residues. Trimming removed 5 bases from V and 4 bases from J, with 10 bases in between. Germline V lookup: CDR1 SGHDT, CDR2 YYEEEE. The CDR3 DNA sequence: TGTGCCAGCAGTTTTTCAGGGTACGAGCAGTACTTC. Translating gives CASSFSGYEQYF. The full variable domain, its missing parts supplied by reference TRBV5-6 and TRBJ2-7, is DAGVTQSPTHLIKTRGQQVTLRCSPKSGHDTVSWYQQALGQGPQFIFQYYEEEERQRGNFPDRFSGHQFPNYSSELNVNALLLGDSALYLCASSFSGYEQYFGPGTRLTVT.

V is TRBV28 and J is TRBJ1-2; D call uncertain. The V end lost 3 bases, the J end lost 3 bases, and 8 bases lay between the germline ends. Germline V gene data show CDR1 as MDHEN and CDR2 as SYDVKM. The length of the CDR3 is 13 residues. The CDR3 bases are TGTGCCAGCAGTTTGCGACGGGACTATGGCTACACCTTC. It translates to CASSLRRDYGYTF.

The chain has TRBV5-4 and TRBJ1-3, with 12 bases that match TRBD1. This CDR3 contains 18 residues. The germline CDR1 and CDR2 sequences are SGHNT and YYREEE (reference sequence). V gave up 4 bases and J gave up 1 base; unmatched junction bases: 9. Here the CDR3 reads CASSPGGTGGLSGNTIYF. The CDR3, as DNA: TGTGCCAGCAGCCCAGGGGGGACAGGGGGCCTATCTGGAAACACCATATATTTT.

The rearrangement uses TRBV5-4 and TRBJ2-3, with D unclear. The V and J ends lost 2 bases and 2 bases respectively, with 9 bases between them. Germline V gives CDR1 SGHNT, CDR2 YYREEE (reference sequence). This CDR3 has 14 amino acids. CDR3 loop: CASSLQQDTDTQYF. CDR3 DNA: TGTGCCAGCAGCTTACAGCAGGACACAGATACGCAGTATTTT.

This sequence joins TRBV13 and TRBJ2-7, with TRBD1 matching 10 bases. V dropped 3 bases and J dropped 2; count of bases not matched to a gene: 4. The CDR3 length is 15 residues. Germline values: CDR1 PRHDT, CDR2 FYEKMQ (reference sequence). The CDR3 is CASSLGTGAPYEQYF. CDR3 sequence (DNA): TGTGCCAGCAGCTTGGGGACAGGGGCCCCCTACGAGCAGTACTTC.

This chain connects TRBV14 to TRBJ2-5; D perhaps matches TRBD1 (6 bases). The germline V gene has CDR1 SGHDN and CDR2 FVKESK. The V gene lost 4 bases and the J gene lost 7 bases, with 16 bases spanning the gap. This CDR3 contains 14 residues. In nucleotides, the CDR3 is TGTGCCAGCAGCCCTGGGGGCCAAGGGGGGACCCAGTACTTC. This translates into CASSPGGQGGTQYF.

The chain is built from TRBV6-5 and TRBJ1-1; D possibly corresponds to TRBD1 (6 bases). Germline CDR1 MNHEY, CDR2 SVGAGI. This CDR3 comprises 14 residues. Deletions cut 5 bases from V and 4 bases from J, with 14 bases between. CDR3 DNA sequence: TGTGCCAGCAGTCCTACAGGGTCGGGCACTGAAGCTTTCTTT. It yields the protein CASSPTGSGTEAFF.

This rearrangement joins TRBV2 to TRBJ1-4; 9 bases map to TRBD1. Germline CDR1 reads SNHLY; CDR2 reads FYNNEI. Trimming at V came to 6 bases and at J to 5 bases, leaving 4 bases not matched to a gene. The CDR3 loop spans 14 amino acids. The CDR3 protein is CASSLDRGNEKLFF. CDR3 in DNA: TGTGCCAGCAGCCTCGACAGGGGGAATGAAAAACTGTTTTTT. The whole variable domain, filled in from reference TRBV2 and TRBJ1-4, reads EPEVTQTPSHQVTQMGQEVILRCVPISNHLYFYWYRQILGQKVEFLVSFYNNEISEKSEIFDDQFSVERPDGSNFTLKIRSTKLEDSAMYFCASSLDRGNEKLFFGSGTQLSVL.

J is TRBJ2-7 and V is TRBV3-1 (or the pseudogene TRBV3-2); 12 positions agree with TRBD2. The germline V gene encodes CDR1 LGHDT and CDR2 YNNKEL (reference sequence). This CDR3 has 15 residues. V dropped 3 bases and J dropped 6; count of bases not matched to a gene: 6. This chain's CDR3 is CASSHRLAGAPEQYF. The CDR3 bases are TGTGCCAGCAGCCACAGACTAGCGGGAGCCCCCGAGCAGTACTTC.

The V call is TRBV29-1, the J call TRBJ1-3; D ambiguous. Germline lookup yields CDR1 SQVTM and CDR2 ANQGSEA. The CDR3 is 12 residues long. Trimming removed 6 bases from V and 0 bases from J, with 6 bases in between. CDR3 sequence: CSVTDSGNTIYF. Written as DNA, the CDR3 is TGCAGCGTCACAGACTCTGGAAACACCATATATTTT.

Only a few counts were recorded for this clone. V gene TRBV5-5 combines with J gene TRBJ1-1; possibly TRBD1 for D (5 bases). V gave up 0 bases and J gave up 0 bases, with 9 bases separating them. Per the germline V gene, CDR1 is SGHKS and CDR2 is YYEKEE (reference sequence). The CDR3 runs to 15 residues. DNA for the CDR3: TGTGCCAGCAGCTTGGACGACAGACTGAACACTGAAGCTTTCTTT. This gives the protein CASSLDDRLNTEAFF. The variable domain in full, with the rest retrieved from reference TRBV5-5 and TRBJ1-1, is DAGVTQSPTHLIKTRGQQVTLRCSPISGHKSVSWYQQVLGQGPQFIFQYYEKEERGRGNFPDRFSARQFPNYSSELNVNALLLGDSALYLCASSLDDRLNTEAFFGQGTRLTVV.